Listed below are T cell receptor beta chains from one sample, sequenced in a study of quantifying T cell responses using KT2 cells. Each CDR3 protein is one row after TCRdb ran MiXCR on the UMI-ligation and nested PCR reads. Of some 50,000 distinct CDR3 sequences listed, approximately 10% are singletons. The sample comprised PBMCs spiked with cells of the T cell clone KT2. These receptors originate from a human donor. CDR3s include the opening cysteine and the closing phenylalanine or tryptophan. The order of the fields is clone size, V gene, J gene, D gene, CDR3 DNA, CDR3 protein. A D gene is named only where the DNA matches it firmly. Size is stated for part of the rows, as once, few or many counts, or as a class when the clone is expanded.

.	TRBV5-1	TRBJ1-2	.	TGCGCCAGCAGCTTGGAGGGGGGAGGCTATGGCTACACCTTC	CASSLEGGGYGYTF
few	TRBV12-3/TRBV12-4	TRBJ1-5	TRBD1	TGTGCCAGCAGTTCGGAGACAGGGGACAATCAGCCCCAGCATTTT	CASSSETGDNQPQHF
few	TRBV11-2	TRBJ2-1	TRBD2	TGTGCCAGCAGCTCCCCCAGAGCGGGAGGGCCGAATGAGCAGTTCTTC	CASSSPRAGGPNEQFF
few	TRBV6-4	TRBJ2-3	.	.	CASSSGGATDTQYFGQYF
.	TRBV12-3/TRBV12-4	TRBJ2-3	.	TGTGCCAGCAGTTTAACCCCTCTTTCGCTAGATCGGCCCCTCAAGCAGTATTTT	CASSLTPLSLDRPLKQYF
.	TRBV12-3/TRBV12-4	TRBJ1-4	TRBD1	TGTGCCAGCAGTTTAGAGGCAGGGGGCGGGGGAGCAACTAATGAAAAACTGTTTTTT	CASSLEAGGGGATNEKLFF
.	TRBV7-8	TRBJ2-1	TRBD2	TGTGCCAGCGCGACGTTTCGACTAGCGGGGGGGAGATACAATGAGCAGTTCTTC	CASATFRLAGGRYNEQFF
.	TRBV11-2	TRBJ1-2	.	TGTGCCAGCAGCTCGAATGGTCGTGGCTACACCTTC	CASSSNGRGYTF
many	TRBV12-3/TRBV12-4	TRBJ2-1	TRBD2	TGTGCCAGCAGTTTGGCGGGAGGGCCGTACAATGAGCAGTTCTTC	CASSLAGGPYNEQFF
.	TRBV4-1	TRBJ1-2	.	TGCGCCAGCAGCCAAGTGGGGCTGGCGGGGGAGGGCTACACCTTC	CASSQVGLAGEGYTF
.	TRBV7-8	TRBJ2-1	TRBD2	TGTGCCAGCAGCTTAGCCGGGACTAGCGGGGCCCGTGCCTACAATGAGCAGTTCTTC	CASSLAGTSGARAYNEQFF
few	TRBV6-2/TRBV6-3	TRBJ2-7	TRBD1	TGTGCCAGCAACCAGGGGGTCTTGAAGCAGTACTTC	CASNQGVLKQYF
few	TRBV12-3/TRBV12-4	TRBJ1-1	.	TGTGCCAGCAGCAAAACGGGCGTGGGTGAAGCTTTCTTT	CASSKTGVGEAFF
few	TRBV5-1	TRBJ2-2	TRBD1	TGCGCCAGCAGCCTTAAGACAGGGCGAGACGGGGAGCTGTTTTTT	CASSLKTGRDGELFF
few	TRBV3-1	TRBJ1-6	.	TGTGCCAGCAGCCAAGCAGACTCGTCGTTTTCACCCCTCCACTTT	CASSQADSSFSPLHF
few	TRBV27	TRBJ2-7	TRBD2	TGTGCCAGCAGTTTGCGGGGGGTCTCCTACGAGCAGTACTTC	CASSLRGVSYEQYF
.	TRBV18	TRBJ1-1	.	TGTGCCAGCTCACAGGGCCATTCGAAGAGGCGGAACACTGAAGCTTTCTTT	CASSQGHSKRRNTEAFF
many	TRBV29-1	TRBJ2-2	TRBD1	TGCAGCGCGGACGGGACAGGGGTCACCGGGGAGCTGTTTTTT	CSADGTGVTGELFF
few	TRBV12-3/TRBV12-4	TRBJ2-3	TRBD2	TGTGCCAGCCAGGGTAGGCGGGAGTTGGATACGCAGTATTTT	CASQGRRELDTQYF
.	TRBV7-9	TRBJ1-5	.	TGTGCCAGCAGCCCTGGACAGCTCAATCAGCCCCAGCATTTT	CASSPGQLNQPQHF
.	TRBV6-5	TRBJ2-3	TRBD2	TGTGCCAGCAAAACTAGCGGGAGTGTAGGTACGCAGTATTTT	CASKTSGSVGTQYF
.	TRBV20-1	TRBJ1-2	TRBD1	TGCAGTGCTAGAGGACAGGGCCGACCTAACTATGGCTACACCTTC	CSARGQGRPNYGYTF
.	TRBV5-4	TRBJ2-7	TRBD2	TGTGCCAGCAGCCCGGGGGGGGGACGCTACGAGCAGTACTTC	CASSPGGGRYEQYF
few	TRBV5-6	TRBJ1-1	.	TGTGCCAGCAGCTTTGGTCAGGGGCCGGAAACTTTCTTT	CASSFGQGPETFF
few	TRBV12-3/TRBV12-4	TRBJ1-2	.	TGTGCCAGCAGCCCGACGCGGGGGCGCCCTGGCTACACCTTC	CASSPTRGRPGYTF
many	TRBV20-1	TRBJ2-3	TRBD1	TGCAGTGCTCTAGGGACAGGAGTTACAGATACGCAGTATTTT	CSALGTGVTDTQYF
few	TRBV20-1	TRBJ1-5	.	TGCAGTGCTAGAGGACAGGGCAATCAGCCCCAGCATTTT	CSARGQGNQPQHF
few	TRBV7-3	TRBJ2-6	.	TGTGCCAGCAGCTCCCCCGGGGCCAACGTCCTGACTTTC	CASSSPGANVLTF
many	TRBV7-7	TRBJ2-1	.	TGTGCTAGCAGCCTAAGAGACAACTACAATGAGCAGTTCTTC	CASSLRDNYNEQFF
few	TRBV7-8	TRBJ2-7	.	TGTGCCAGCAGCTCTCGGGACCTTAACCCCTACGAGCAGTACTTC	CASSSRDLNPYEQYF
.	TRBV2	TRBJ2-6	TRBD1	TGTGCCAGCAATATGGGACAGTCTTTCCGATTTTCGTCTGGGGCCAACGTCCTGACTTTC	CASNMGQSFRFSSGANVLTF
many	TRBV20-1	TRBJ2-4	.	TGCAGTGCTAGTTCGGTGATCTCTGGCAAAAACATTCAGTACTTC	CSASSVISGKNIQYF
few	TRBV7-2	TRBJ1-6	.	TGTGCCAGCAGCTTAGTACATATATTTGCGGGCGGACCCCTCCACTTT	CASSLVHIFAGGPLHF
.	TRBV19	TRBJ2-5	.	TGTGCCAGTAGTATAGACAGGGGCCAAGAGACCCAGTACTTC	CASSIDRGQETQYF
many	TRBV29-1	TRBJ1-4	TRBD1	TGCAGCGGTCGGGACAGTGAAAAACTGTTTTTT	CSGRDSEKLFF
.	TRBV5-4	TRBJ2-3	.	TGTGCCAGCAGCTCGGACTCGGGTGGGGTGAATACGCAGTATTTT	CASSSDSGGVNTQYF
few	TRBV5-1	TRBJ2-5	TRBD2	TGCGCCAGCAGCTTGTGCCTAGCGGGTTCTTGGGGGGAGACCCAGTACTTC	CASSLCLAGSWGETQYF
many	TRBV14	TRBJ2-1	TRBD2	TGTGCCAGCATCAGGACTAGCGGGAACACCTACAATGAGCAGTTCTTC	CASIRTSGNTYNEQFF
.	TRBV10-3	TRBJ1-2	.	TGTGCCATCAATCTGGGTTGGTCTAACTATGGCTACACCTTC	CAINLGWSNYGYTF
few	TRBV6-4	TRBJ2-3	TRBD2	TGTGCCAGCAGTGACTCTAGCGGGGGGGGCACAGATACGCAGTATTTT	CASSDSSGGGTDTQYF
.	TRBV19	TRBJ1-5	.	TGTGCCAGTAGTAGGTTGATTAGCAATCAGCCCCAGCATTTT	CASSRLISNQPQHF
few	TRBV30	TRBJ1-5	TRBD1	TGTGCCTGGAGTAACGGTGGACAGGGCAATCAGCCCCAGCATTTT	CAWSNGGQGNQPQHF
.	TRBV7-2	TRBJ2-1	TRBD2	TGTGCCAGCAGCTTAGAGGGACTAGCCCCTAATGAGCAGTTCTTC	CASSLEGLAPNEQFF
.	TRBV19	TRBJ2-7	.	TGTGCCAGTAGTATAGGAACGGGAGAGTATCACGAGCAGTACTTC	CASSIGTGEYHEQYF
.	TRBV6-5	TRBJ1-3	.	TGTGCCAGCAGTTACGGCCGCAGACCGGGAAACACCATATATTTT	CASSYGRRPGNTIYF
.	TRBV7-9	TRBJ2-5	.	TGTGCCAGCACCGCTTCAGTCCTAGAGACCCAGTACTTC	CASTASVLETQYF
few	TRBV21-1	TRBJ1-1	.	TGTGCCAGCCCTACTACAGGACAGGGCACTGAAGCTTTCTTT	CASPTTGQGTEAFF
few	TRBV11-2	TRBJ1-5	.	TGTGCCAGCAGCGTGGGCCCCTGGGATCAGCCCCAGCATTTT	CASSVGPWDQPQHF